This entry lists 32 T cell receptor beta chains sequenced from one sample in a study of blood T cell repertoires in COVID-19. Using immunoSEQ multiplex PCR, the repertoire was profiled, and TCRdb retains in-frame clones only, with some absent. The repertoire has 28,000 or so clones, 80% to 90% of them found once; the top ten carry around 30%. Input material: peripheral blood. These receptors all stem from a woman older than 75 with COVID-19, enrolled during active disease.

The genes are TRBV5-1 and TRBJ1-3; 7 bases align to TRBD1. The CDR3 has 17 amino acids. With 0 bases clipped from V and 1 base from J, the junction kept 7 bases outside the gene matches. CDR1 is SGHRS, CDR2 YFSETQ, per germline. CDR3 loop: CASSLAPGGSSGNTIYF. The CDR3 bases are TGCGCCAGCAGCTTGGCACCAGGGGGTAGTTCTGGAAACACCATATATTTT.

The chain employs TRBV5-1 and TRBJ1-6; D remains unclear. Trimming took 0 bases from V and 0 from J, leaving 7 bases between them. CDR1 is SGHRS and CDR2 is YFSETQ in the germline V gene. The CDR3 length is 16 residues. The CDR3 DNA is TGCGCCAGCAGCTTGGCCGGGAGCTCCTATAATTCACCCCTCCACTTT. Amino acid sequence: CASSLAGSSYNSPLHF.

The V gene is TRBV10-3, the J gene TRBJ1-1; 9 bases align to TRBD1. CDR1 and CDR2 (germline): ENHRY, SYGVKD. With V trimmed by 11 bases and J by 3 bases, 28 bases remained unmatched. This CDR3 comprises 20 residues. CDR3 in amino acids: CAVIGWTSGTGTLWDTEAFF. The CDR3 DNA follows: TGTGCCGTCATTGGATGGACTTCCGGGACAGGGACACTTTGGGACACTGAAGCTTTCTTT.

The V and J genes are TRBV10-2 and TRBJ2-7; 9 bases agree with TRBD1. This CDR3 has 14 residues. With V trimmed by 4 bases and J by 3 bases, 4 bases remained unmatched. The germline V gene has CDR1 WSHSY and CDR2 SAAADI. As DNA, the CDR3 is TGCGCCAGCAGTGTGAAGGGACAGGGCTACGAGCAGTACTTC. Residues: CASSVKGQGYEQYF.

The CDR3 nucleotides are TGTGCCAGCAGCTTAGTGGGGGGGTCCCTTGGCGACAATGAGCAGTTCTTC. Its translation is CASSLVGGSLGDNEQFF. V and J are TRBV7-2 and TRBJ2-1, with 7 positions matching TRBD2. Germline V gene lookup returns CDR1 SGHTA and CDR2 FQGNSA. V shed 1 base, J shed 5 bases, and the junction held 11 bases outside the gene matches. The CDR3 spans 17 residues. The entire variable domain, with the rest obtained from reference TRBV7-2 and TRBJ2-1, is as follows: GAGVSQSPSNKVTEKGKDVELRCDPISGHTALYWYRQSLGQGLEFLIYFQGNSAPDKSGLPSDRFSAERTGGSVSTLTIQRTQQEDSAVYLCASSLVGGSLGDNEQFFGPGTRLTVL.

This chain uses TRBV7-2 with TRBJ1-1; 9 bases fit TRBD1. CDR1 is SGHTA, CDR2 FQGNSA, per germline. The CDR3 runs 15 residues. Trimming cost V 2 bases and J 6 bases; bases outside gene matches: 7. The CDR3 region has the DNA TGTGCCAGCAGCTTAATTCCGGGACAGGGCTCTGAAGCTTTCTTT. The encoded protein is CASSLIPGQGSEAFF.

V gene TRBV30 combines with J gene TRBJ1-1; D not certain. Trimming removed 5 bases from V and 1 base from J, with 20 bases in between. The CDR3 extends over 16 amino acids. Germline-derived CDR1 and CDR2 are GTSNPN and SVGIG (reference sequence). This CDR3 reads CAWHVPRPGGNTEAFF. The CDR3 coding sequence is TGTGCCTGGCACGTACCCAGACCGGGAGGGAACACTGAAGCTTTCTTT.

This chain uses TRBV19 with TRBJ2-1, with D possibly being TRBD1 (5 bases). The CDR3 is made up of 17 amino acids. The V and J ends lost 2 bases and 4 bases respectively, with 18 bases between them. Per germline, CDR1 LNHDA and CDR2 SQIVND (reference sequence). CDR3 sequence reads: CASSILETARSYNEQFF. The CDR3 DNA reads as TGTGCCAGTAGTATACTGGAGACAGCTCGATCGTACAATGAGCAGTTCTTC.

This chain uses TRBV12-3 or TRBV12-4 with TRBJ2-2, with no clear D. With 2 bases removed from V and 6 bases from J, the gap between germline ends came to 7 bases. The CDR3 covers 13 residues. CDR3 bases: TGTGCCAGCAGTTTACCCTTTTCCGGGGAGCTGTTTTTT. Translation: CASSLPFSGELFF.

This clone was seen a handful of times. Written as DNA, the CDR3 is TGTGCCACCAGCAGAGATAAGCGTAGCACCGGGGAGCTGTTTTTT. It encodes CATSRDKRSTGELFF. The V and J genes are TRBV15 and TRBJ2-2; D is uncertain. Per the germline V gene, CDR1 is LNHNV and CDR2 is YYDKDF (reference sequence). Deletions cut 0 bases from V and 4 bases from J, with 9 bases between. CDR3 length equals 15 residues.

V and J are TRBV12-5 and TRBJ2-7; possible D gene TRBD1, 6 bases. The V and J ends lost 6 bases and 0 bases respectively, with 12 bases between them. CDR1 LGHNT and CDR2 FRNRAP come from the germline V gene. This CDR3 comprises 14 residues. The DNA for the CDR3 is TGTGCTAGTGGGGAACAGGGTTTCTCCTACGAGCAGTACTTC. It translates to CASGEQGFSYEQYF.

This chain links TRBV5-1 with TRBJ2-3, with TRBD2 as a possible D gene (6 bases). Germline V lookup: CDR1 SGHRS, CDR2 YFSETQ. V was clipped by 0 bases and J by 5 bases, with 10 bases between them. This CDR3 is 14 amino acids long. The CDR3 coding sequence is TGCGCCAGCAGCTTGGAAAGGAGGGAAGATACGCAGTATTTT. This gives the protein CASSLERREDTQYF.

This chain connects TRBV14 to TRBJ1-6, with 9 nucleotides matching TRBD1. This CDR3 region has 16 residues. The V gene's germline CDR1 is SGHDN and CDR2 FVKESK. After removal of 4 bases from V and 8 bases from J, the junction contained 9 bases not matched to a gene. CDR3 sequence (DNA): TGTGCCAGCAGCCGGGCCGAGGGACAGGGCTATTCACCCCTCCACTTT. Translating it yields CASSRAEGQGYSPLHF.

The CDR3: CASSPGQGMGTDTQYF. CDR3 DNA: TGTGCCAGCTCACCGGGACAGGGAATGGGCACAGATACGCAGTATTTT. The chain uses TRBV18 and TRBJ2-3; 9 bases are shared with TRBD1. Germline V gives CDR1 KGHSH, CDR2 LQKENI. The CDR3 is 16 amino acids. Trimming at V came to 3 bases and at J to 1 base, leaving 5 bases not matched to a gene.

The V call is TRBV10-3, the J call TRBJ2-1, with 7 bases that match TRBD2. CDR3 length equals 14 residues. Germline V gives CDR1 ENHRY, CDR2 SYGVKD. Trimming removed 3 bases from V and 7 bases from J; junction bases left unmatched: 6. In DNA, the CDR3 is TGTGCCATCAGTGATTTTAGCGGGCGGAATGAGCAGTTCTTC. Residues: CAISDFSGRNEQFF.

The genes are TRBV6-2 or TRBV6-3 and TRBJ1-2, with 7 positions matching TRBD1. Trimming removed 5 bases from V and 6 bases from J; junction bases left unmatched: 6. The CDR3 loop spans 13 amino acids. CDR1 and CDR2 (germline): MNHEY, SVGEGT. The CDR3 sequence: CASSHNRGDGYTF. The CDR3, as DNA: TGTGCCAGCAGTCACAACAGGGGTGATGGCTACACCTTC.

In nucleotides, the CDR3 is TGTGCCAGCCAACCCCTAGGAAGGTACGAGCAGTACTTC. Translating gives CASQPLGRYEQYF. The chain has TRBV5-5 and TRBJ2-7; no clear D gene. Trimming stripped 7 bases from V and 4 bases from J, with 15 bases between. The CDR3 contains 13 residues. CDR1 is SGHKS, CDR2 YYEKEE, per germline (reference sequence).

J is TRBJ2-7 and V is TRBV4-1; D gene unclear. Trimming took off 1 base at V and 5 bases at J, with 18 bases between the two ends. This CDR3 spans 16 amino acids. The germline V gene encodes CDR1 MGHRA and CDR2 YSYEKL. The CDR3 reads CASSQGSFGLRDEQYF. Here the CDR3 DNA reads TGCGCCAGCAGCCAAGGGTCGTTCGGGTTACGGGACGAGCAGTACTTC.

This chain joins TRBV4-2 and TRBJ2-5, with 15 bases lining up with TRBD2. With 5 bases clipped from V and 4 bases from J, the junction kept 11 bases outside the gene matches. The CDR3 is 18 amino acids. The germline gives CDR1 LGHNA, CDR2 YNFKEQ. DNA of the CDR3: TGTGCCAGCAGCACGGGACTAGCGGGGGGCCTGGCGAGAGAGACCCAGTACTTC. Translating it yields CASSTGLAGGLARETQYF.

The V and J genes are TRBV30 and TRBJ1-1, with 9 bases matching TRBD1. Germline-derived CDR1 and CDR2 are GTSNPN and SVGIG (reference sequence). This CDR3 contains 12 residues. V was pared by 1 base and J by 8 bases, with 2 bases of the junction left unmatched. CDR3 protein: CAWSGDRGEAFF. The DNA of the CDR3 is TGTGCCTGGAGTGGAGACAGGGGGGAAGCTTTCTTT.

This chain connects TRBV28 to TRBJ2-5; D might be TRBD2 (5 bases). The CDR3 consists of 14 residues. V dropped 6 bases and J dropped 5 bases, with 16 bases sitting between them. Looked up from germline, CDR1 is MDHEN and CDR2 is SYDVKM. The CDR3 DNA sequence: TGTGCCAGCAGGTTAGGTTCAGCGGAGGAGACCCAGTACTTC. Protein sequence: CASRLGSAEETQYF.

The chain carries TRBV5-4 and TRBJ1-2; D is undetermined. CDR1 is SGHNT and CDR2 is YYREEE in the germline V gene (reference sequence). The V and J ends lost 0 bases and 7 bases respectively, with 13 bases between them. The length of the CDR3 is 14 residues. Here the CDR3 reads CASSLEGGIGGYTF. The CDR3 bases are TGTGCCAGCAGCTTGGAAGGAGGGATTGGTGGCTACACCTTC.

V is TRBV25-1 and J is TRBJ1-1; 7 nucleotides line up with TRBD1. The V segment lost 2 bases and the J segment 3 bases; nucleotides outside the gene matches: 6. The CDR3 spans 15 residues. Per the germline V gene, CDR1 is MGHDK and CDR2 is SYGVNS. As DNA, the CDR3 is TGTGCCAGCAGTGAACCGACAGGGTTGTACACTGAAGCTTTCTTT. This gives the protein CASSEPTGLYTEAFF.

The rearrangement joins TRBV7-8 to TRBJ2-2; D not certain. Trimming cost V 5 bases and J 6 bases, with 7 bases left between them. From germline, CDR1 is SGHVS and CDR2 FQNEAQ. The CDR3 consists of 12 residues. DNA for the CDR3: TGTGCCAGCAGCCCGACACCCGGGGAGCTGTTTTTT. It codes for CASSPTPGELFF. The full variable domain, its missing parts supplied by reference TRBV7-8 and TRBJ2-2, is GAGVSQSPRYKVAKRGQDVALRCDPISGHVSLFWYQQALGQGPEFLTYFQNEAQLDKSGLPSDRFFAERPEGSVSTLKIQRTQQEDSAVYLCASSPTPGELFFGEGSRLTVL.

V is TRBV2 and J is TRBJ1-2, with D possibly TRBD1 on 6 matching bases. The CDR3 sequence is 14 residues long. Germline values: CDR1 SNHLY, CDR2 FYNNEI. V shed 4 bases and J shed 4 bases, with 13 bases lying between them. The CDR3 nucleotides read TGTGCCAGCAGTGCAAGACAGGAAGCCTATGGCTACACCTTC. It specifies CASSARQEAYGYTF.

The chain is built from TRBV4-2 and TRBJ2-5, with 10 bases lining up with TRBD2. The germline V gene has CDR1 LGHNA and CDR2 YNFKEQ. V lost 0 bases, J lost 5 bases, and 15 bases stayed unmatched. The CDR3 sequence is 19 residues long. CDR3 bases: TGTGCCAGCAGCCAAGATCGTGCGGTGCTAGCGGGGGTTCGGGAGACCCAGTACTTC. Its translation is CASSQDRAVLAGVRETQYF.

As DNA, the CDR3 is TGTGCCAGCTCACCACCGGGGGACAGGGAAGAGACCCAGTACTTC. Encoded protein: CASSPPGDREETQYF. The chain employs TRBV18 and TRBJ2-5; TRBD1 matches 9 bases. Germline-derived CDR1 and CDR2 are KGHSH and LQKENI. V was clipped by 0 bases and J by 3 bases; unmatched bases: 2. CDR3 length equals 15 residues.

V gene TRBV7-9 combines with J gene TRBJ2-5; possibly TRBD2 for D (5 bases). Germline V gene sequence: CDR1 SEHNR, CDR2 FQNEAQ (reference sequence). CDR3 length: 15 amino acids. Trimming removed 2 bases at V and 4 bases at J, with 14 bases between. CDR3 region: CASSLSQAGIETQYF. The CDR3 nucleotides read TGTGCCAGCAGCTTAAGTCAGGCGGGTATAGAGACCCAGTACTTC.

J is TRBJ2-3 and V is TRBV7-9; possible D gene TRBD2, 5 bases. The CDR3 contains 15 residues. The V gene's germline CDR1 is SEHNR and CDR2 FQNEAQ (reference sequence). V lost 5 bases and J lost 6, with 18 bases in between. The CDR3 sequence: CASSPDEGGEDTQYF. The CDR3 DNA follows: TGTGCCAGCAGCCCCGACGAGGGTGGGGAGGATACGCAGTATTTT.

The CDR3 sequence is CAISTVNYGYTF. For the CDR3, the DNA is TGTGCCATCAGCACAGTAAACTATGGCTACACCTTC. V usage is TRBV10-3 and J usage is TRBJ1-2; D remains unclear. This CDR3 is 12 amino acids long. Trimming removed 6 bases from V and 2 bases from J, with 7 bases in between. CDR1 is ENHRY, CDR2 SYGVKD, per germline.

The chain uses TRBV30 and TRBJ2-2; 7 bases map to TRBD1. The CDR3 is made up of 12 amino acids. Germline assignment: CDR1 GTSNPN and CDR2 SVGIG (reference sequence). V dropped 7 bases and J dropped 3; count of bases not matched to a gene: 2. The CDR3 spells CAFDRDTGELFF. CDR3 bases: TGTGCCTTCGACAGGGACACCGGGGAGCTGTTTTTT.

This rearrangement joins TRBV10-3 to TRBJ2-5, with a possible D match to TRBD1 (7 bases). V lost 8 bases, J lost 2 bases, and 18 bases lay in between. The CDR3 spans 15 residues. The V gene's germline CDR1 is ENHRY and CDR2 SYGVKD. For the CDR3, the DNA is TGTGCCATCGGGAACTTACAGGGGAGGCAAGAGACCCAGTACTTC. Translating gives CAIGNLQGRQETQYF.